The 6 T cell receptor beta chains below all came from one sample that was sequenced in a study of Graves' ophthalmopathy and Graves' hyperthyroidism (dated by TCRdb to the late 2010s). Sequencer: Illumina HiSeq 2000. TCR beta CDR3 regions were amplified from RNA transcripts for repertoire sequencing. The first round was an RT-PCR using HTBI primers with the Qiagen OneStep RT-PCR kit, and this first round was followed by a second-round multiplex PCR, then size selection and purification. Starting from the raw public reads, TCRdb applied fastp trimming at Q25, assembled clones with MiXCR and retained in-frame beta chains. Entries are consolidated by CDR3 protein sequence, retaining the most common genes and DNA. The sample includes around 1.1 million distinct CDR3 sequences, with about 38% observed a single time. Over 8.5% of the sample comes from the top ten. Sequences were obtained from peripheral blood or thyroid tissue (not recorded which). The origin of the receptors is an adult man with Graves' hyperthyroidism.

The rearrangement joins TRBV4-3 to TRBJ2-3; D gene uncertain. The CDR3 is 17 residues long. The germline V gene has CDR1 LGHNA and CDR2 YSLEER. V was trimmed by 0 bases and J by 2 bases, leaving 15 bases between them. This CDR3 reads CASSQDFPGSYTDTQYF. Written as DNA, the CDR3 is TGCGCCAGCAGCCAAGATTTCCCCGGGTCCTACACAGATACGCAGTATTTT.

The V gene is TRBV6-6, the J gene TRBJ1-2, with TRBD1 as a possible D gene (6 bases). The CDR3 has 13 amino acids. Germline CDR1 MNHNY, CDR2 SVGAGI (reference sequence). V dropped 6 bases and J dropped 4 bases, with 12 bases sitting between them. The CDR3 nucleotides are TGTGCCAGCAGGTCGGGGGCATCCTATGGCTACACCTTC. It codes for CASRSGASYGYTF.

This clonotype has just a few counts. The V call is TRBV7-9, the J call TRBJ2-5; D is undetermined. This CDR3 spans 18 amino acids. V shed 4 bases and J shed 5 bases, with 26 bases lying between them. The germline V gene has CDR1 SEHNR and CDR2 FQNEAQ (reference sequence). CDR3 loop: CASSSVTQGLGSFETQYF. The CDR3 nucleotides read TGTGCCAGCAGCTCAGTTACCCAAGGGTTGGGGTCCTTCGAGACCCAGTACTTC.

In regard to this clonotype: Compared with germline, one end of the junction differs, possibly owing to a read error. This chain connects TRBV10-2 to TRBJ2-5; TRBD1 agrees at 10 bases. CDR3 size: 12 residues. Germline V gene sequence: CDR1 WSHSY, CDR2 SAAADI. The CDR3 loop reads CASSSGQGPQYF. For the CDR3, the DNA is TGTGCCAGCAGCTCGGGACAGGGGCCCCAGTACTTC.

On this clonotype itself: Being one base from a much bigger clone, this may be a read error. V is TRBV4-3 and J is TRBJ2-5; 7 nucleotides line up with TRBD1. CDR1 LGHNA and CDR2 YSLEER come from the germline V gene. CDR3 size: 14 residues. The CDR3 DNA is TGCGCCAGCAGCCATGAGACAGGGAAAGAGGCCCAGTACTTC. Amino acids: CASSHETGKEAQYF.

This sequence joins TRBV10-3 and TRBJ2-7; 7 nucleotides agree with TRBD1. V lost 4 bases and J lost 2; bases outside the gene matches: 11. Germline values: CDR1 ENHRY, CDR2 SYGVKD. The CDR3 contains 16 residues. CDR3 sequence reads: CAISADDRVPPYEQYF. The CDR3 nucleotides are TGTGCCATCAGTGCCGATGACAGGGTCCCCCCCTACGAGCAGTACTTC.